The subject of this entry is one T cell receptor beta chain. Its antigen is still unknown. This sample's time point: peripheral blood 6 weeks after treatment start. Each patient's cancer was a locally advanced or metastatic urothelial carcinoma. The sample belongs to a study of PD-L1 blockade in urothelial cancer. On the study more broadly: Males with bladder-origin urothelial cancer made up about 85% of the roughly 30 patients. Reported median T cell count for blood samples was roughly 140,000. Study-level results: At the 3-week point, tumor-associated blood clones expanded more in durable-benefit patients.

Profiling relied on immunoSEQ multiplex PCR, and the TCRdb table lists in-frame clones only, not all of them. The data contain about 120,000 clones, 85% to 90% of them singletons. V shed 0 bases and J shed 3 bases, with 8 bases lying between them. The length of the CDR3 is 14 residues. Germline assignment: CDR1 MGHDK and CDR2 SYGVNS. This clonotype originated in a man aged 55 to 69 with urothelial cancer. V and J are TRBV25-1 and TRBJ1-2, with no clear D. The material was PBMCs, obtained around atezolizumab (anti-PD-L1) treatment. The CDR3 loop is CASSEYSTDYGYTF. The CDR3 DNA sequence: TGTGCCAGCAGTGAATATTCAACGGACTATGGCTACACCTTC.